This T cell receptor (beta chain) was captured by sequencing in a study of cytomegalovirus exposure and HLA in healthy donors. Per germline, CDR1 SQVTM and CDR2 ANQGSEA. The V and J ends lost 6 bases and 0 bases respectively, with 14 bases between them. The CDR3 runs to 14 residues. Primers included in the PCR were 60 Vbeta and 13 Jbeta primers. Clones were read by immunoSEQ multiplex PCR, and TCRdb kept only the in-frame ones, dropping some. The sample carries about 140,000 clones, 66% recorded once. Material: PBMCs. The chain couples TRBV29-1 to TRBJ1-1, with D perhaps TRBD1 (6 bases). This TCR came from an older woman in good health and CMV-seronegative. DNA for the CDR3: TGCAGCGTCGACATCGGGACACTGAACACTGAAGCTTTCTTT. It is translated as CSVDIGTLNTEAFF.